This record concerns one T cell receptor beta chain sequence. Libraries were prepared by immunoSEQ multiplex PCR; TCRdb keeps only in-frame clonotypes and omits some of them. The sample lists some 2,500,000 clones, approximately 90% occurring once. Germline V gene lookup returns CDR1 MDHEN and CDR2 SYDVKM. This CDR3 spans 21 amino acids. The V end was cut by 4 bases, the J end by 0 bases, with 27 bases between. The data stem from a study of shared clonotypes between healthy human individuals. Sequences were obtained from naive CD4+ T cells from PBMCs. Regarding subset: CD45RA+ positively selected. The clonotype was recovered from a man between 18 and 29 years old in good health. Some clones in this sample may be carry-over from other donors' samples. The chain employs TRBV28 and TRBJ1-4, with a possible D match to TRBD1 (5 bases). The chain's CDR3 is CASSSLLPSTVRGATNEKLFF. The CDR3 DNA follows: TGTGCCAGCAGTTCCCTTCTACCCTCAACAGTAAGAGGGGCAACTAATGAAAAACTGTTTTTT.